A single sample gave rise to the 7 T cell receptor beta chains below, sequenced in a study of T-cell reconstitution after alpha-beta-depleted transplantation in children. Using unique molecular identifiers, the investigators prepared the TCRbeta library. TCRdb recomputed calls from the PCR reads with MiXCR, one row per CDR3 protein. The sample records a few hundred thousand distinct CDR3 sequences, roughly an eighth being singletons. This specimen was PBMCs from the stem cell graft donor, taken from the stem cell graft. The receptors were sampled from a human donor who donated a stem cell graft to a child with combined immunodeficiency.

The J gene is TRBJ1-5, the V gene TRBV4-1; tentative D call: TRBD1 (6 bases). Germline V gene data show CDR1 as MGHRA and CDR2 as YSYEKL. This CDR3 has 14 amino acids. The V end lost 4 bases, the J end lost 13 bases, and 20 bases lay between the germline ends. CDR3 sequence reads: CASSPMGGRDPQHF. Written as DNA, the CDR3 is TGCGCCAGCAGCCCGATGGGGGGGCGAGACCCTCAGCATTTT.

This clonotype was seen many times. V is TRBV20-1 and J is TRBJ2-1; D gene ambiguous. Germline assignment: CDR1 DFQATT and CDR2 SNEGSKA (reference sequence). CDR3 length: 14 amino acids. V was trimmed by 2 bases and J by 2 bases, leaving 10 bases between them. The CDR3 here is CSARSLEAYNEQFF. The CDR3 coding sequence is TGCAGTGCTAGATCGCTCGAGGCCTACAATGAGCAGTTCTTC.

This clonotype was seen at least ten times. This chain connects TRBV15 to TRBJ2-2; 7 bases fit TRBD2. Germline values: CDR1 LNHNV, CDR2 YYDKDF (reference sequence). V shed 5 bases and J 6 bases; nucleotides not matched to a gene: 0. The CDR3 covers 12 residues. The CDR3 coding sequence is TGTGCCACCAGCCGGGAGGCCGGGGAGCTGTTTTTT. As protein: CATSREAGELFF.

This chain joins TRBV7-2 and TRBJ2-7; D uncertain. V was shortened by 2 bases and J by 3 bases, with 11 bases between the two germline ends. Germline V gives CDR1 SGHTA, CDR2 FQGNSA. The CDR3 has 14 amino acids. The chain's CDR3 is CASSLLGSGYEQYF. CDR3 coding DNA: TGTGCCAGCAGCTTATTGGGCTCGGGCTACGAGCAGTACTTC.

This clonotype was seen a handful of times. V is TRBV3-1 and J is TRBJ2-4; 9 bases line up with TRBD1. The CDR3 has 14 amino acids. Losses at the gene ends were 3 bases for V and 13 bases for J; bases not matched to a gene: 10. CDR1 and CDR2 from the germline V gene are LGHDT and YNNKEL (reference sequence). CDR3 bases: TGTGCCAGCAGCCACGACGGACAGGGGAGAGGCCAGTACTTC. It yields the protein CASSHDGQGRGQYF.

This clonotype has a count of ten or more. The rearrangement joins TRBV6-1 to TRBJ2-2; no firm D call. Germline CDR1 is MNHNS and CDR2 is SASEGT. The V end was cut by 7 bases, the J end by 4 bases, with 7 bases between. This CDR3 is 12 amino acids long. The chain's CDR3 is CASMAGTGELFF. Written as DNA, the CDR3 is TGTGCCAGCATGGCAGGCACCGGGGAGCTGTTTTTT.

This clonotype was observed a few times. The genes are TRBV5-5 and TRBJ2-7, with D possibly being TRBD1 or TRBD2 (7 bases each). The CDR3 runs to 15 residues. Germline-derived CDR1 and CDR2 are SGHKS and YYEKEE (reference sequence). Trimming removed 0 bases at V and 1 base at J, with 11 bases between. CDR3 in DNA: TGTGCCAGCAGCTTGGCGGGGGGACAGTCCTACGAGCAGTACTTC. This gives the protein CASSLAGGQSYEQYF.